This is a list of T cell receptor beta chains from one sample in a study of graft-versus-host responses after intestinal transplantation. Measured with immunoSEQ multiplex PCR; TCRdb has only the in-frame clones, and not every one. The table records fewer than 60,000 clones, about 88% of them present only once. For these TCRs, the target antigens are not known. The specimen was unstimulated CD4+ T cells sorted from spleen or lymph node cells, collected before transplant. The source of these receptors is a human donor who was the organ donor for an intestinal transplant. CDR3s include the opening cysteine and the closing phenylalanine or tryptophan. A D gene is named only where the DNA matches it firmly. Not every row has a clone size; where given, it reads once, few, many or a size class.

TRBV29-1	TRBJ2-1	14	TRBD2	.	TGCAGCGTTAGTCCTAGCGGGGCCTACGGTGAGCAGTTCTTC	CSVSPSGAYGEQFF
TRBV25-1	TRBJ1-2	14	.	.	TGTGCCAGCAGTGAAGCAGGGGTTTTCTATGGCTACACCTTC	CASSEAGVFYGYTF
TRBV20-1	TRBJ1-1	10	.	.	TGCAGTGCCGGGGGACCTGAAGCTTTCTTT	CSAGGPEAFF
TRBV19	TRBJ2-7	14	.	.	TGTGCCAGTAGTATAGCGGGAGTCTCCTACGAGCAGTACTTC	CASSIAGVSYEQYF
TRBV6-5	TRBJ2-1	16	TRBD1	.	TGTGCCAGCAGTTACTCGGGACAGCCGTCTGTCAATGAGCAGTTCTTC	CASSYSGQPSVNEQFF
TRBV5-4	TRBJ2-4	14	TRBD1	.	TGTGCCAGCAGCCTGACAGGGGCCAAAAACATTCAGTACTTC	CASSLTGAKNIQYF
TRBV25-1	TRBJ2-5	17	TRBD2	once	TGTGCCAGCAGTGAATACCGGCTAGCGGGAGTCGGAGAGACCCAGTACTTC	CASSEYRLAGVGETQYF
TRBV14	TRBJ2-1	13	.	once	TGTGCCAGCAGTCTCACAACCTACAATGAGCAGTTCTTC	CASSLTTYNEQFF
TRBV4-1	TRBJ2-7	13	.	few	TGCGCCAGCAGCCAAGGGACAACCTACGAGCAGTACTTC	CASSQGTTYEQYF
TRBV25-1	TRBJ2-7	14	TRBD1	.	TGTGCCAGCAGTGAAGGGACAGGCTCCTACGAGCAGTACTTC	CASSEGTGSYEQYF
TRBV19	TRBJ2-7	13	TRBD2	.	TGTGCCAGTAGTGGGACTAGCGCCTACGAGCAGTACTTC	CASSGTSAYEQYF
TRBV21-1	TRBJ2-3	17	.	.	TGTGCCAGCAGCAAACCCGGGACTGGGAGGGGCACAGATACGCAGTATTTT	CASSKPGTGRGTDTQYF
TRBV4-1	TRBJ2-1	20	TRBD2	.	TGCGCCAGCAGCCAAGATGGTCTAGCGGTTACTCGTTTCGGCTACAATGAGCAGTTCTTC	CASSQDGLAVTRFGYNEQFF
TRBV15	TRBJ1-4	16	.	.	TGTGCCACCAGCAAACTCAGAAGCGCAGCTGACGAAAAACTGTTTTTT	CATSKLRSAADEKLFF
TRBV9	TRBJ2-3	13	.	.	TGTGCCAGCAGCCGGACGGGTACAGATACGCAGTATTTT	CASSRTGTDTQYF
TRBV21-1	TRBJ2-7	16	.	.	TGTGCCAGCAGCAAAGCCCCCAGGAGGGGGGCTTACGAGCAGTACTTC	CASSKAPRRGAYEQYF
TRBV27	TRBJ1-4	14	.	.	TGTGCCAGCAGCCGAGACAGGACTAATGAAAAACTGTTTTTT	CASSRDRTNEKLFF
TRBV6-1	TRBJ2-4	14	TRBD1	.	TGTGCCAGCAGTGGGACAGGGGCCAAAAACATTCAGTACTTC	CASSGTGAKNIQYF
TRBV7-9	TRBJ2-2	16	.	.	TGTGCCAGCAGCTCGAAGGGGACGGTTAACACCGGGGAGCTGTTTTTT	CASSSKGTVNTGELFF
TRBV4-1	TRBJ2-7	14	TRBD2	.	TGCGCCAGCAGCCAGACTAGCGGGGGTCTCGAGCAGTACTTC	CASSQTSGGLEQYF
TRBV30	TRBJ1-2	12	TRBD1	.	TGTGCCTGGGCGGACAGGAAGTATGGCTACACCTTC	CAWADRKYGYTF
TRBV29-1	TRBJ2-1	15	TRBD2	.	TGCAGCGTTGAACCACCACTAGCGGGATTGAATGAGCAGTTCTTC	CSVEPPLAGLNEQFF
TRBV5-1	TRBJ2-2	18	TRBD2	.	TGCGCCAGCAGCTCGGGACTAGCGGGAGTTAAGAACACCGGGGAGCTGTTTTTT	CASSSGLAGVKNTGELFF
TRBV30	TRBJ2-7	14	.	.	TGTGCCTGGGGCCCCGGGACTCTCCCCTACGAGCAGTACTTC	CAWGPGTLPYEQYF
TRBV7-8	TRBJ1-3	16	.	.	TGTGCCAGCAGCTTAGCGGGACTCTTCTCTGGAAACACCATATATTTT	CASSLAGLFSGNTIYF
TRBV27	TRBJ1-1	18	.	.	TGTGCCAGCAGTTTTATAGGTTTAGGGGCCACAGCTAACACTGAAGCTTTCTTT	CASSFIGLGATANTEAFF
TRBV11-2	TRBJ2-2	19	TRBD2	.	TGTGCCAGCAGCTTATTCCTAGGACTAGCGGGAGGGCCAACCGGGGAGCTGTTTTTT	CASSLFLGLAGGPTGELFF
TRBV2	TRBJ2-1	15	TRBD2	.	TGTGCCAGCAATCCGGGACTAGCGGGCACCAATGAGCAGTTCTTC	CASNPGLAGTNEQFF
TRBV13	TRBJ1-2	13	.	once	TGTGCCAGCAGCTTAGGACAGGGCTATGGCTACACCTTC	CASSLGQGYGYTF
TRBV7-9	TRBJ2-1	16	.	few	TGTGCCAGCAGCTTAGGCCCCGGACAGACCTACAATGAGCAGTTCTTC	CASSLGPGQTYNEQFF
TRBV18	TRBJ2-1	14	TRBD1	once	TGTGCCAGCTCACCTTCGGCAGGGGGACATGAGCAGTTCTTC	CASSPSAGGHEQFF
TRBV5-1	TRBJ2-7	15	TRBD2	.	TGCGCCAGCAGCAACGGTAATGGACTAGCCTACGAGCAGTACTTC	CASSNGNGLAYEQYF
TRBV5-1	TRBJ2-1	15	TRBD2	.	TGCGCCAGCAGCTTCCGGACTAGCGGATACAATGAGCAGTTCTTC	CASSFRTSGYNEQFF
TRBV2	TRBJ1-6	15	TRBD1	.	TGTGCCAGCAGTGAAGGGACAGGGGGCAATTCACCCCTCCACTTT	CASSEGTGGNSPLHF
TRBV4-1	TRBJ1-5	15	.	.	TGCGCCAGCAGCCAAGCTGGACAGTACAGTCAGCCCCAGCATTTT	CASSQAGQYSQPQHF
TRBV5-1	TRBJ2-1	13	.	once	TGCGCCAGCAGCTTCGTGGGTAGGCATGAGCAGTTCTTC	CASSFVGRHEQFF
TRBV19	TRBJ1-5	11	.	once	TGTGCCAGTAAGGGGAATCAGCCCCAGCATTTT	CASKGNQPQHF
TRBV7-6	TRBJ2-7	13	.	.	TGTGCCAGCAGCCCATTGGCCACCTACGAGCAGTACTTC	CASSPLATYEQYF
TRBV11-2	TRBJ2-1	11	.	.	TGTGCCAGCAGCACAGGGCCCAAGGGGTTCTTC	CASSTGPKGFF
TRBV6-5	TRBJ2-7	13	TRBD1	.	TGTGCCAGCAGAAAGACAGGGGGTATCGAGCAGTACTTC	CASRKTGGIEQYF
TRBV5-5	TRBJ1-2	13	TRBD1	few	TGTGCCAGCAGCTCAGGGGGCAGCTATGGCTACACCTTC	CASSSGGSYGYTF
TRBV7-6	TRBJ2-6	20	.	.	TGTGCCAGCACCCGAGGGGGGGAGAGGAAGTCCTTCTCTGGGGCCAACGTCCTGACTTTC	CASTRGGERKSFSGANVLTF
TRBV7-9	TRBJ2-7	15	TRBD1	.	TGTGCCAGCAGCTTAGAGGACAGGGTAGGCTACGAGCAGTACTTC	CASSLEDRVGYEQYF
TRBV7-9	TRBJ2-7	13	TRBD1	.	TGTGCCAGCAGCTCCGACAGGGGGTACGAGCAGTACTTC	CASSSDRGYEQYF
TRBV29-1	TRBJ1-2	11	TRBD1	.	TGCAGCGTTGACAGGGGGCATGGCTACACCTTC	CSVDRGHGYTF
TRBV19	TRBJ1-2	13	.	.	TGTGCCAGTAGAAGCGACAGTAACTATGGCTACACCTTC	CASRSDSNYGYTF
TRBV7-8	TRBJ2-2	13	.	.	TGTGCCAGCAGCTTAGTAGGGGACGGGGAGCTGTTTTTT	CASSLVGDGELFF
TRBV19	TRBJ1-2	16	TRBD1	.	TGTGCCAGTAGTATAGATTTGTCGACAGGGGGAAATGGCTACACCTTC	CASSIDLSTGGNGYTF
TRBV6-1	TRBJ1-1	12	.	.	TGTGCCAGCAGTGATCAGTACACTGAAGCTTTCTTT	CASSDQYTEAFF
TRBV2	TRBJ2-5	16	.	.	TGTGCCAGCAGGGATCGGGGGCGGGGGAACCAAGAGACCCAGTACTTC	CASRDRGRGNQETQYF
TRBV6-1	TRBJ2-7	13	TRBD1	.	TGTGCCAGCAGTCCTCAGGGGGTCGGCGAGCAGTACTTC	CASSPQGVGEQYF
TRBV7-2	TRBJ2-5	18	TRBD2	.	TGTGCCAGCAGCCGTTGGACTAGCGGGGGGACTAACCAAGAGACCCAGTACTTC	CASSRWTSGGTNQETQYF
TRBV19	TRBJ1-2	14	.	.	TGTGCCAGTAGTATGAAGGGACAAAACTATGGCTACACCTTC	CASSMKGQNYGYTF
TRBV5-1	TRBJ2-2	16	TRBD2	.	TGCGCCAGCAGCTTGGCCGGGACTAGGAACACCGGGGAGCTGTTTTTT	CASSLAGTRNTGELFF
TRBV6-6	TRBJ2-5	14	.	.	TGTGCCAGCAGTTACTCTGCGGGTGGGGAGACCCAGTACTTC	CASSYSAGGETQYF
TRBV5-6	TRBJ2-7	18	TRBD1	.	TGTGCCAGCAGCTTGATACCCCTCCGGACAGGAGTCTCCTACGAGCAGTACTTC	CASSLIPLRTGVSYEQYF
TRBV5-4	TRBJ2-7	17	.	.	TGTGCCAGCAGCTTGGTCCCTGGTGGGGGCGCTGAGTACGAGCAGTACTTC	CASSLVPGGGAEYEQYF